Listed here are 27 T cell receptor beta chains from one sample, sequenced in a study of cytomegalovirus exposure and HLA in healthy donors. With 60 Vbeta and 13 Jbeta primers, the PCR was carried out. Assay used: immunoSEQ multiplex PCR; TCRdb lists only in-frame clones, some missing. The sample includes some 160,000 clones, 78% seen only once; the top ten take approximately 3.1%. The sample taken for sequencing was PBMCs. The receptors here all came from a woman between 35 and 50 years old in good health and CMV-seronegative.

This chain connects TRBV11-2 to TRBJ2-4; unclear D gene. CDR3 size: 14 residues. Germline V gene sequence: CDR1 SGHAT, CDR2 FQNNGV. V lost 4 bases to trimming and J lost 0 bases, with 7 bases between them. CDR3 coding DNA: TGTGCCAGCAGCTCACGGTTAGCCAAAAACATTCAGTACTTC. This gives the protein CASSSRLAKNIQYF.

The chain combines TRBV2 with TRBJ2-3; 10 bases are shared with TRBD1. Germline lookup yields CDR1 SNHLY and CDR2 FYNNEI. V lost 8 bases to trimming and J lost 3 bases; unmatched junction nucleotides: 8. The CDR3 is 15 residues long. The CDR3 sequence is CASGSRTGGTDTQYF. The CDR3 DNA reads TGTGCCAGCGGGAGCCGGACAGGGGGTACAGATACGCAGTATTTT.

The V gene is TRBV19, the J gene TRBJ1-5, with TRBD1 matching over 10 bases. CDR1 LNHDA and CDR2 SQIVND come from the germline V gene (reference sequence). This CDR3 comprises 14 residues. The trim removed 8 bases at V and 5 bases at J, leaving 6 bases unmatched. CDR3 in DNA: TGTGCCAGTCATACGGGACAGGGGTATCAGCCCCAGCATTTT. Translation gives CASHTGQGYQPQHF.

The J gene is TRBJ1-4, the V gene TRBV7-9, with TRBD1 matching 7 bases. Germline loops: CDR1 SEHNR, CDR2 FQNEAQ (reference sequence). Trimming cost V 5 bases and J 6 bases; bases outside gene matches: 9. The CDR3 spans 15 residues. CDR3: CASSKGAGPYEKLFF. The CDR3 DNA follows: TGTGCCAGCAGCAAGGGGGCAGGACCTTATGAAAAACTGTTTTTT.

The chain uses TRBV21-1 and TRBJ1-6; the table assigns TRBD1, which was not confirmed against the DNA. TRBV21-1 is reported as a pseudogene. The CDR3 sequence is 15 residues long. The CDR3 nucleotides are TGTGCCAGCACCCAAAAGACAGGGGGGAATTCACCCCTCCACTTT. Protein: CASTQKTGGNSPLHF.

Remarks on this clone: Mismatch with germline at one junction end may stem from a read error. The chain links TRBV7-9 to TRBJ2-4, with 8 bases fitting TRBD2. The CDR3 spans 16 residues. Germline V gene lookup returns CDR1 SEHNR and CDR2 FQNEAQ (reference sequence). CDR3 sequence reads: CSSVKGGGPGKNIQYF. CDR3 DNA: TGTTCCAGCGTCAAGGGCGGGGGGCCGGGCAAAAACATTCAGTACTTC.

V and J are TRBV14 and TRBJ1-1; 12 nucleotides agree with TRBD1. The CDR3 runs 15 residues. CDR1 is SGHDN, CDR2 FVKESK, per germline. Trimming removed 8 bases from V and 4 bases from J; junction bases left unmatched: 8. The CDR3 DNA reads as TGTGCCAGCGGGGGGACAGGGGGCCGAGGCACTGAAGCTTTCTTT. Protein sequence: CASGGTGGRGTEAFF.

A single count supports this clone. V is TRBV6-4 and J is TRBJ1-6; tentatively, D is TRBD1 (5 bases). CDR1 is MRHNA, CDR2 SNTAGT, per germline. CDR3 length: 18 residues. V lost 5 bases and J lost 0, with 17 bases in between. The CDR3: CASSPQGRQSSYNSPLHF. The CDR3 region has the DNA TGTGCCAGCAGTCCCCAGGGCAGACAGAGCTCCTATAATTCACCCCTCCACTTT.

A few counts support this clone. The chain uses TRBV21-1 and TRBJ1-1; TRBD1, the table's D call, was not compared with the DNA. TRBV21-1 is labeled a pseudogene. This CDR3 region has 13 residues. The CDR3 sequence: CASSKDQYTEAFF. The CDR3 DNA is TGTGCCAGCAGCAAAGATCAGTACACTGAAGCTTTCTTT.

The chain uses TRBV19 and TRBJ1-1; D remains unclear. Germline lookup yields CDR1 LNHDA and CDR2 SQIVND (reference sequence). Trimming cost V 4 bases and J 5 bases, with 8 bases left between them. The CDR3 is 12 amino acids. In DNA, the CDR3 is TGTGCCAGTAGTAAAGGCGGAACTGAAGCTTTCTTT. This gives the protein CASSKGGTEAFF.

The chain carries TRBV2 and TRBJ2-2, with TRBD2 matching 11 bases. After removal of 4 bases from V and 7 bases from J, the junction contained 5 bases not matched to a gene. The germline V gene encodes CDR1 SNHLY and CDR2 FYNNEI. The CDR3 totals 15 residues. As DNA, the CDR3 is TGTGCCAGCAGTGGCCTAGCGGGGGGTATCGGGGAGCTGTTTTTT. Translation gives CASSGLAGGIGELFF.

The chain combines TRBV5-6 with TRBJ2-3; D might be TRBD2 (7 bases). The length of the CDR3 is 14 residues. Germline CDR1 is SGHDT and CDR2 is YYEEEE. V was pared by 3 bases and J by 6 bases, with 14 bases between. In nucleotides, the CDR3 is TGTGCCAGCAGCTCCTTACAGGGAGGGGATACGCAGTATTTT. It is translated as CASSSLQGGDTQYF.

V gene TRBV15 combines with J gene TRBJ1-4; no firm D call. There are 15 residues in the CDR3. Trimming removed 2 bases from V and 8 bases from J, with 15 bases in between. From germline, CDR1 is LNHNV and CDR2 YYDKDF (reference sequence). CDR3 nucleotides: TGTGCCACCAGCAGAACGACAATTTTAGACGAAAAACTGTTTTTT. Its protein is CATSRTTILDEKLFF.

This chain uses TRBV5-6 with TRBJ1-2; possibly TRBD1 for D (5 bases). V was pared by 0 bases and J by 5 bases, with 14 bases between. This CDR3 comprises 15 residues. Germline V gene data show CDR1 as SGHDT and CDR2 as YYEEEE. The CDR3 DNA is TGTGCCAGCAGCTTGGAATGGGGGGGTCGGTATGGCTACACCTTC. This encodes CASSLEWGGRYGYTF.

The V call is TRBV6-5, the J call TRBJ1-1; 8 bases match TRBD1. Germline V gives CDR1 MNHEY, CDR2 SVGAGI. The junction had 3 bases not matched to a gene; V was cut back by 3 bases and J by 6 bases. The CDR3 covers 13 residues. The CDR3 DNA reads TGTGCCAGCAGTTATGACAGGGGTTCTGAAGCTTTCTTT. It encodes CASSYDRGSEAFF.

The chain links TRBV9 to TRBJ2-3; D uncertain. This CDR3 is built from 15 residues. Between the trimmed V and J ends, which lost 0 bases and 2 bases, there was a span of 10 bases. Germline CDR1 and CDR2: SGDLS and YYNGEE. In DNA form, the CDR3 reads TGTGCCAGCAGCGTAGCAGACTTCAACACAGATACGCAGTATTTT. Its translation is CASSVADFNTDTQYF.

The genes are TRBV19 and TRBJ1-2; 9 bases are a match to TRBD1. CDR1 is LNHDA and CDR2 is SQIVND in the germline V gene (reference sequence). The CDR3 extends over 15 amino acids. V dropped 5 bases and J dropped 2; count of bases not matched to a gene: 6. The CDR3 protein is CASSQWGTGNYGYTF. The CDR3 DNA sequence: TGTGCCAGTAGTCAATGGGGGACAGGGAACTATGGCTACACCTTC.

This chain uses TRBV9 with TRBJ2-3, with 12 bases matching TRBD2. The CDR3 consists of 16 residues. Germline V gene data show CDR1 as SGDLS and CDR2 as YYNGEE. With V trimmed by 3 bases and J by 5 bases, 7 bases remained unmatched. CDR3 protein: CASSGASGGAEDTQYF. The CDR3 DNA reads as TGTGCCAGCAGCGGCGCTAGCGGGGGGGCAGAAGATACGCAGTATTTT.

This clone has a single count. The chain has TRBV27 and TRBJ2-7; 8 bases align to TRBD2. The CDR3 extends over 17 amino acids. CDR1 is MNHEY, CDR2 SMNVEV, per germline (reference sequence). The ends lost 3 bases at V and 3 bases at J; junction bases unmatched: 13. The CDR3 DNA sequence: TGTGCCAGCAGTTTTAACGGGGGGGGTAGTTCGATCTACGAGCAGTACTTC. It specifies CASSFNGGGSSIYEQYF.

This clone was seen a single time. The V call is TRBV5-5, the J call TRBJ2-3; D might be TRBD2 (5 bases). CDR1 is SGHKS, CDR2 YYEKEE, per germline (reference sequence). CDR3 length: 14 residues. With 1 base removed from V and 6 bases from J, the gap between germline ends came to 12 bases. CDR3 region: CASSLTGLKDTQYF. CDR3 nucleotide sequence: TGTGCCAGCAGCTTGACGGGGTTGAAGGATACGCAGTATTTT.

This clone was counted a few times. The chain combines TRBV6-1 with TRBJ2-1; D remains unclear. The V gene's germline CDR1 is MNHNS and CDR2 SASEGT. With 4 bases removed from V and 0 bases from J, the gap between germline ends came to 13 bases. The CDR3 loop spans 16 amino acids. This chain's CDR3 is CASSGKEPGSYNEQFF. Here the CDR3 DNA reads TGTGCCAGCAGTGGGAAGGAGCCGGGCTCCTACAATGAGCAGTTCTTC.

The chain is built from TRBV9 and TRBJ2-3, with TRBD1 matching 7 bases. The germline V gene has CDR1 SGDLS and CDR2 YYNGEE. The V gene end was trimmed by 4 bases and the J gene end by 4 bases; junction bases not matched to a gene: 9. CDR3 size: 15 residues. CDR3 amino acids: CASSPDRERADTQYF. The CDR3, as DNA: TGTGCCAGCAGCCCCGACAGGGAAAGGGCAGATACGCAGTATTTT.

V usage is TRBV7-9 and J usage is TRBJ1-1, with 10 bases fitting TRBD1. The V and J ends lost 3 bases and 4 bases, in that order; junction bases with no gene match: 2. CDR1 and CDR2 (germline): SEHNR, FQNEAQ (reference sequence). CDR3 size: 14 residues. The CDR3 loop reads CASSLGQGSTEAFF. In nucleotides, the CDR3 is TGTGCCAGCAGCTTGGGACAGGGGTCCACTGAAGCTTTCTTT.

V is TRBV2 and J is TRBJ1-5; D uncertain. This CDR3 is built from 16 residues. Trimming cost V 5 bases and J 4 bases, with 18 bases left between them. Germline V gives CDR1 SNHLY, CDR2 FYNNEI. CDR3 residues: CASSPTLGRENQPQHF. DNA of the CDR3: TGTGCCAGCAGTCCCACACTTGGACGGGAAAATCAGCCCCAGCATTTT.

J is TRBJ2-7 and V is TRBV27; 13 bases line up with TRBD2. V shed 3 bases, J shed 10 bases, and the junction held 6 bases outside the gene matches. CDR1 and CDR2 from the germline V gene are MNHEY and SMNVEV (reference sequence). The CDR3 contains 14 residues. CDR3 bases: TGTGCCAGCAGTTTCGATGGACTAGCGGGGGATCAGTACTTC. Amino acid sequence: CASSFDGLAGDQYF.

The gene calls are TRBV4-1 and TRBJ2-2, with D possibly matching TRBD2 (5 bases). The germline gives CDR1 MGHRA, CDR2 YSYEKL. This CDR3 has 15 residues. V gave up 5 bases and J gave up 7 bases, with 17 bases separating them. CDR3 sequence reads: CASSLVGLSVGELFF. CDR3 coding DNA: TGCGCCAGCAGCTTGGTCGGACTCTCAGTCGGGGAGCTGTTTTTT.

The V gene is TRBV5-5, the J gene TRBJ1-3, with 9 bases aligning to TRBD1. Unmatched junction bases numbered 3, after V lost 3 bases and J lost 2 bases. The CDR3 totals 15 residues. Germline V gene data show CDR1 as SGHKS and CDR2 as YYEKEE (reference sequence). The CDR3 reads CASSWTGATGNTIYF. CDR3 coding DNA: TGTGCCAGCAGCTGGACAGGGGCCACTGGAAACACCATATATTTT.